The rows below give T cell receptor beta chains drawn from one sample of a study of long-term antiretroviral therapy in people with HIV. The method was immunoSEQ multiplex PCR; TCRdb's version includes in-frame clones alone and lacks a portion of them. The profile shows under 14,000 clones, around 80% of them singletons. The sequencing used unsorted PBMCs, collected 1.8 years after starting antiretroviral therapy. These TCRs come from a middle-aged man with HIV. The CDR3 runs from the conserved cysteine through the conserved F or W. Clone size is not always given. Where it is, it says once, few, many or a class for expanded clones.

v_gene,abundance,CDR3aa
TRBV7-2,NA,CASSLTGANTGELFF
TRBV15,NA,CATSRDPQGAGYTF
TRBV19,NA,CASSTHPPFRTEAFF
TRBV27,few,CASSKGSNEQFF
TRBV7-3,NA,CASSLAGGWNEQFF
TRBV11-3,NA,CASSLSGTNTEAFF
TRBV28,once,CASSPGQATYEQYF
TRBV19,NA,CASSTGQGQPSGNTIYF
TRBV7-8,once,CASSKTSGFGNEQFF
TRBV6-5,few,CASSPSRYGYTF
TRBV10-3,NA,CAISDKNSYNEQFF
TRBV14,NA,CASSQLGGNTGELFF
TRBV25-1,once,CASSEPGIAGSNYGYTF
TRBV4-1,few,CASSQASSSNEKLFF
TRBV9,NA,CASSLLAGEGGEQFF
TRBV7-2,NA,CASSPTGQSSYGYTF